This T cell receptor beta chain was identified during a study of CD8 T cells in Susac syndrome. Random hexamers were used to reverse transcribe the RNA input (about 0.45 to 1 ug). Across 54 Vbeta and 13 Jbeta, TCR beta CDR3 was amplified with immunoSEQ multiplex PCR. TCRdb used MiXCR to reprocess the immunoSEQ multiplex PCR reads, holding one entry per CDR3 protein. The sample has roughly 140,000 distinct CDR3 sequences, approximately 96% seen once. Germline V CDR1 and CDR2: MNHNY, SVGAGI (reference sequence). CDR3 length equals 14 residues. The ends were cut back, 6 bases at V and 1 base at J, with 11 bases in the middle.

This clonotype originated in a human donor with Susac syndrome. The chain joins TRBV6-6 to TRBJ2-3, with a weak D call TRBD2 (6 bases). Source material: CD4+ T cells from PBMCs. The CDR3 DNA reads as TGTGCCAGCAGAACCGGGGGTGGCACAGATACGCAGTATTTT. It codes for CASRTGGGTDTQYF.